The present TCR beta chain was sequenced within a study of human T cells and chemical hapten exposure. Study-wide results and limits: TCRs exceeding 1 in 1000 frequency stayed unchanged with DPC sensitization.

The CDR3 spans 13 residues. V gave up 5 bases and J gave up 5 bases; unmatched junction bases: 1. CDR1 is SGHTA, CDR2 FQGTGA, per germline. Unique molecular identifiers were attached to individual cDNA molecules within the library. Original data processing: Sample-level TCR yields exhibited a median of around 93,000, with a range of roughly 23,224 to 750,000. TCRdb reanalysed the RACE reads using MiXCR and keeps one entry per CDR3 protein. It is TCRdb's table, rather than the study itself, that gives the V and J calls and clone size. This sample carries 130,000 or so distinct CDR3 sequences, approximately 9.5% of them seen once, and the ten largest clones take 1.5% to 2%. The table lists this clonotype with a few counts. The target antigen is unknown. This sample's time point: healthy volunteer bleed at 2 weeks. RNA extraction used unfractionated whole blood as the source of total RNA.

Specimen: whole blood. This receptor was obtained from a male donor in good health. Some clones in this sample may be carry-over from other donors' samples. V is TRBV7-3 and J is TRBJ2-1; TRBD1 matches 9 bases. The CDR3 loop reads CASSRTGDNEQFF. The CDR3 bases are TGTGCCAGCAGCCGGACAGGGGACAATGAGCAGTTCTTC.